Listed below are T cell receptor beta chains from one sample, sequenced in a study of naive and memory T cell subsets. A single record per CDR3 protein comes from TCRdb applying MiXCR to the UMI-ligation and nested PCR reads. The repertoire holds about 150,000 distinct CDR3 sequences, with more than 15% as singletons. Sequenced input: naive CD4+ T cells from blood. Receptor source: a human donor in good health. Both conserved end residues are part of each CDR3. The D gene is left open where the match is weak. The listing skips clone size in some rows; elsewhere it reads once, few, many or a size class.

V,D,size,J,CDR3,DNA
TRBV29-1,TRBD1,few,TRBJ1-2,CSVEDRDRTLQGGYTF,TGCAGCGTTGAAGATCGGGACAGGACCCTCCAGGGGGGCTACACCTTC
TRBV12-3/TRBV12-4,.,.,TRBJ2-5,CASSPRLTRIQETQYF,TGTGCCAGCAGTCCTCGATTGACCAGAATCCAAGAGACCCAGTACTTC
TRBV10-3,TRBD2,few,TRBJ2-1,CAISGTSDYNEQFF,TGTGCCATCAGTGGTACTAGCGACTACAATGAGCAGTTCTTC
TRBV20-1,TRBD1,few,TRBJ2-7,CSASILGQAAEQYF,TGCAGTGCTAGTATTTTGGGACAGGCAGCCGAGCAGTACTTC
TRBV20-1,TRBD1,.,TRBJ1-4,CSARATGSEKLFF,TGCAGTGCTAGAGCGACAGGGAGTGAAAAACTGTTTTTT
TRBV27,TRBD2,.,TRBJ2-3,CASAQLAVRSSTDTQYF,TGTGCCAGCGCTCAACTAGCGGTACGATCTAGCACAGATACGCAGTATTTT
TRBV7-8,.,few,TRBJ1-2,CASSLASPPSVYGYTF,TGTGCCAGCAGCTTAGCCTCTCCACCGTCCGTCTATGGCTACACCTTC
TRBV6-5,TRBD2,.,TRBJ2-3,CASSPWGLAGLTDTQYF,TGTGCCAGCAGTCCCTGGGGGCTAGCGGGCCTCACAGATACGCAGTATTTT
TRBV2,.,few,TRBJ2-3,CASSSELTDTQYF,TGTGCCAGCAGTTCGGAGCTCACAGATACGCAGTATTTT
TRBV6-5,.,.,TRBJ2-2,CASSWVLGTENTGELFF,TGTGCCAGCAGTTGGGTGCTCGGGACGGAGAACACCGGGGAGCTGTTTTTT
TRBV7-9,.,many,TRBJ1-1,CASSRSEMNTEAFF,TGTGCCAGCAGCAGATCAGAGATGAACACTGAAGCTTTCTTT
TRBV6-6,.,.,TRBJ1-6,CASSNPLGGTNSPLHF,TGTGCCAGCAGTAACCCTTTAGGGGGGACTAATTCACCCCTCCACTTT
TRBV7-6,.,many,TRBJ1-1,CASSLDRADDTEAFF,TGTGCCAGCAGCTTAGACAGGGCTGACGACACTGAAGCTTTCTTT
TRBV5-1,.,few,TRBJ1-4,CASSRDRRNEKLFF,TGCGCCAGCAGCCGGGACCGGCGTAATGAAAAACTGTTTTTT
TRBV5-4,.,few,TRBJ1-5,CASSLQGTNQPQHF,TGTGCCAGCAGCTTGCAGGGGACCAATCAGCCCCAGCATTTT
TRBV12-3/TRBV12-4,.,.,TRBJ1-1,CASSLSGMNTEAFF,TGTGCCAGCAGTTTAAGCGGCATGAACACTGAAGCTTTCTTT
TRBV12-3/TRBV12-4,TRBD1,.,TRBJ2-4,CASSNRGLSDIQYF,TGTGCCAGCAGTAACAGGGGGCTGTCGGACATTCAGTACTTC
TRBV20-1,.,many,TRBJ2-1,CSAQLADEQFF,TGCAGTGCCCAGCTCGCGGATGAGCAGTTCTTC
TRBV20-1,TRBD1,few,TRBJ1-5,CSAISTGTLSNQPQHF,TGCAGTGCCATATCGACAGGGACTCTTAGCAATCAGCCCCAGCATTTT
TRBV5-6,.,many,TRBJ2-7,CASSASGYEQYF,TGTGCCAGCAGCGCAAGCGGCTACGAGCAGTACTTC
TRBV29-1,TRBD2,few,TRBJ2-3,CSVGVSGRTDTQYF,TGCAGCGTGGGTGTTAGCGGGCGCACAGATACGCAGTATTTT
TRBV2,.,few,TRBJ1-4,CASNDDGPNEKLFF,TGTGCCAGCAATGACGACGGACCTAATGAAAAACTGTTTTTT
TRBV2,.,.,TRBJ1-2,CASSESGAYGYTF,TGTGCCAGCAGTGAATCAGGGGCCTATGGCTACACCTTC
TRBV18,TRBD1,few,TRBJ1-1,CASSPPGQINTEAFF,TGTGCCAGCTCACCACCGGGACAGATAAACACTGAAGCTTTCTTT
TRBV6-1,.,few,TRBJ2-1,CASSEHGATYNEQFF,TGTGCCAGCAGTGAACACGGGGCGACCTACAATGAGCAGTTCTTC
TRBV19,TRBD2,few,TRBJ2-7,CASSSGRFDEQYF,TGTGCCAGCTCCAGCGGGAGGTTCGACGAGCAGTACTTC
TRBV5-4,.,once,TRBJ2-3,CASSLGSGSTDTQYF,TGTGCCAGCAGCTTGGGTTCAGGGAGCACAGATACGCAGTATTTT
TRBV20-1,TRBD2,once,TRBJ2-3,CSAGATSGREVRTDTQYF,TGCAGTGCCGGGGCGACTAGCGGGAGGGAGGTCCGCACAGATACGCAGTATTTT
TRBV3-1,TRBD1,few,TRBJ2-2,CASSWSGQGSGELFF,TGTGCCAGCAGCTGGTCGGGACAGGGGTCCGGGGAGCTGTTTTTT
TRBV29-1,TRBD1,many,TRBJ2-7,CSVDGQGGYEQYF,TGCAGCGTTGATGGACAGGGGGGATACGAGCAGTACTTC
TRBV20-1,.,.,TRBJ1-2,CSARDWASGYTF,TGCAGTGCTAGAGATTGGGCTTCGGGCTACACCTTC
TRBV3-1,TRBD2,many,TRBJ2-2,CASSQESLAGRSGELFF,TGTGCCAGCAGCCAAGAATCGCTAGCGGGACGTTCCGGGGAGCTGTTTTTT
TRBV5-1,.,.,TRBJ2-3,CASRVGGPKFTDTQYF,TGCGCCAGCAGGGTTGGGGGACCCAAGTTCACAGATACGCAGTATTTT
TRBV3-1,TRBD1,few,TRBJ1-4,CASSQRTRGRGEKLFF,TGTGCCAGCAGCCAACGTACCAGGGGGCGCGGAGAAAAACTGTTTTTT
TRBV10-3,.,.,TRBJ2-2,CAISERPITGELFF,TGTGCCATCAGTGAGAGACCGATAACCGGGGAGCTGTTTTTT
TRBV24-1,.,.,TRBJ2-1,CATSDWDGASSYNEQFF,TGTGCCACCAGTGATTGGGACGGCGCGAGCTCCTACAATGAGCAGTTCTTC
TRBV6-6,.,few,TRBJ2-7,CASSYIVAGGEQYF,TGTGCCAGCAGTTACATTGTCGCAGGCGGCGAGCAGTACTTC